This TCR beta chain was profiled in a study of regulatory T cells in long-lasting Graves disease. At the level of the study: The criterion for persistent Graves' disease was over 5 years of antithyroid drugs with positive TSH receptor antibodies.

Time point here: persistent/refractory GD, antithyroid drugs over 5 years with positive TRAb. PBMC-derived RNA was used for the TCR library. The V segment lost 6 bases and the J segment 5 bases; nucleotides outside the gene matches: 6. In germline, CDR1 is DFQATT, CDR2 SNEGSKA (reference sequence). This CDR3 is built from 13 residues. At least ten counts were recorded for this clonotype. Arm-PCR of CDR3 regions and iRepertoire HTBI primers were the basis on which TCR beta libraries were built. TCRdb itself ran the multiplex PCR reads through MiXCR, one entry per CDR3 protein. The table lists 400,000 to 500,000 distinct CDR3 sequences, around 20% of them singletons.

The sample was peripheral blood mononuclear cells (PBMCs), taken when the disease was refractory, from a patient treated with antithyroid drugs. The J gene is TRBJ2-5, the V gene TRBV20-1; 10 bases are shared with TRBD1. The TCR was taken from a female donor with Graves disease. CDR3 DNA: TGCAGTGCAACCGACAGGGGGCAGGAGACCCAGTACTTC. This gives the protein CSATDRGQETQYF.